This T cell receptor (beta chain) is from a study of blood T cells in healthy people across ages. Losses at the gene ends were 1 base for V and 1 base for J; bases not matched to a gene: 1. Germline values: CDR1 LNHNV, CDR2 YYDKDF (reference sequence). The CDR3 covers 15 residues. A second PCR of roughly 7 to 11 cycles used a sample-barcoded 5' primer and a J-beta primer mix. Via MiXCR, TCRdb re-called the 5' RACE reads, giving one row per CDR3 protein. The sample shows 600,000 or so distinct CDR3 sequences, 47% of them seen only once. This clonotype was seen only a few times. Its target is not known. Study observations and caveats: The study lacked donor CMV status, which possibly confounded expanded clonotype changes. Measured against age, TCR beta diversity per million T cells decreased in a roughly linear manner. Among long-lived donors, naive CD4+ cells were more numerous and diversity higher than in aged donors. It was held that diversity estimates obtained from one million T cells represented underestimates.

This chain links TRBV15 with TRBJ2-1; 7 bases fit TRBD2. The receptor comes from an elderly man in good health. Input material: blood. CDR3 in amino acids: CATSRASGSYNEQFF. The DNA of the CDR3 is TGTGCCACCAGCAGAGCTAGCGGATCCTACAATGAGCAGTTCTTC.